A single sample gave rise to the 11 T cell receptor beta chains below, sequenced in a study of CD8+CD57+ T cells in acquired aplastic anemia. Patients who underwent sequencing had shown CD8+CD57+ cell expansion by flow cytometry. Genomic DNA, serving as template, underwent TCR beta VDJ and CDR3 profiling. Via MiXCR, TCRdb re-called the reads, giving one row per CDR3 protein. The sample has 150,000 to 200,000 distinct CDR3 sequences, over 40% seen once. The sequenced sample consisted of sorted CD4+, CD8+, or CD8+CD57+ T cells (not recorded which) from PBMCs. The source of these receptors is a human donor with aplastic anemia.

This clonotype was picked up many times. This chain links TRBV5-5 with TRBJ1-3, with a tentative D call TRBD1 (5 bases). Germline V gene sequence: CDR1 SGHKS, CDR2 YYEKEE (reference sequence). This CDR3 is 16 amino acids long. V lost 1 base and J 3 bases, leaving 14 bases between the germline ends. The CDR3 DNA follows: TGTGCCAGCAGCTTGAAAGGCGGGGCGCTTGGAAACACCATATATTTT. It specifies CASSLKGGALGNTIYF.

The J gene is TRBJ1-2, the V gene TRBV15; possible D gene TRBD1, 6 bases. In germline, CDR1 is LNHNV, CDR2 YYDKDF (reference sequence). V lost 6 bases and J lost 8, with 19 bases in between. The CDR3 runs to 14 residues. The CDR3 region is CATRGGAKPGGYTF. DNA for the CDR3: TGTGCCACCAGAGGGGGGGCAAAGCCGGGGGGCTACACCTTC.

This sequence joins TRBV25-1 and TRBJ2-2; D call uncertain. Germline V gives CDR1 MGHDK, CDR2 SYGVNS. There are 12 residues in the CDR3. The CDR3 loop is CASHSGTGELFF. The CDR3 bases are TGTGCTTCCCACTCAGGAACCGGGGAGCTGTTTTTT.

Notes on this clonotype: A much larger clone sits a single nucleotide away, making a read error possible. The CDR3 DNA reads as TGTGCCACCAGTTTAGTTGGAGCTTTCTTT. This translates into CATSLVGAFF. This chain links TRBV12-3 or TRBV12-4 with TRBJ1-1; unclear D gene. The CDR3 contains 10 residues.

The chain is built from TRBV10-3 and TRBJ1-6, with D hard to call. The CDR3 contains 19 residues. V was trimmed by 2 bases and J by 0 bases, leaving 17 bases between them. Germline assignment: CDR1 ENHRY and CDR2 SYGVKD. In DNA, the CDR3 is TGTGCCATCAGTGAGCCAGACATGGGGAAGGGCTCCTATAATTCACCCCTCCACTTT. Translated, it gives CAISEPDMGKGSYNSPLHF.

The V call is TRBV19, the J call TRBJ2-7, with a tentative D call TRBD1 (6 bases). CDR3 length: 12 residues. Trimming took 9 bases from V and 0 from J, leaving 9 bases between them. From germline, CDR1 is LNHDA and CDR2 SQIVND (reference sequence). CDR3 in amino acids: CARDRSSYEQYF. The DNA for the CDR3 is TGTGCCAGAGACAGGAGCTCCTACGAGCAGTACTTC.

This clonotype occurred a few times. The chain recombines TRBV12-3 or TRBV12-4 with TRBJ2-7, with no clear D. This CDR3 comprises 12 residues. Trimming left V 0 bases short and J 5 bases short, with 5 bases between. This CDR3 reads CASSLAGNEQYF. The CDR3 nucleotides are TGTGCCAGCAGTTTAGCAGGGAACGAGCAGTACTTC.

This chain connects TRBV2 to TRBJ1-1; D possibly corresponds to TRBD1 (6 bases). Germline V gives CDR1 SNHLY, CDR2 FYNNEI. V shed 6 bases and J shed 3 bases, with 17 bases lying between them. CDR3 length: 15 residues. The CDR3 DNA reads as TGTGCCAGCAGGTGGAGCCAGGGGTGGGACACTGAAGCTTTCTTT. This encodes CASRWSQGWDTEAFF.

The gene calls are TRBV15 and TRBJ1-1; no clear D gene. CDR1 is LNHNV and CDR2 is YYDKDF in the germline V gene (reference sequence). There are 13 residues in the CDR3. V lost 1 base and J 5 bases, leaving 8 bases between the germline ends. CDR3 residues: CATSRAPETEAFF. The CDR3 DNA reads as TGTGCCACCAGCAGAGCGCCCGAAACTGAAGCTTTCTTT.

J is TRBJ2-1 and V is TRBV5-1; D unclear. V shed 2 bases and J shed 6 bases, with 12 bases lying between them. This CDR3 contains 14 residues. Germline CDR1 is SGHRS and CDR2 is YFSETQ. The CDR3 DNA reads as TGCGCCAGCAGCTTAGCAAAGACGAGCAATGAGCAGTTCTTC. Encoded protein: CASSLAKTSNEQFF.

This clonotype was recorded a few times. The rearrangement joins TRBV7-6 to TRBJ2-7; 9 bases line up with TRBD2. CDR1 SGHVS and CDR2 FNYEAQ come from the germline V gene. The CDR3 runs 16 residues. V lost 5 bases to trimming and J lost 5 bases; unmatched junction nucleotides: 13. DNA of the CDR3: TGTGCCAGCAGCCCACTTGGTAGCGGGAGTGCCAACGAGCAGTACTTC. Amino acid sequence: CASSPLGSGSANEQYF.